This TCR beta chain was sequenced for a study of CXCR3-negative and CXCR3-positive naive CD8 T cells. Naive CD8+ T lymphocytes were specified as CD45RO-CCR7+CD27+CD95-. CDR1 is MDHEN and CDR2 is SYDVKM in the germline V gene. This CDR3 is 13 amino acids long. All TRB cDNA libraries came from 5' RACE performed with UMI labels. TCRdb processed the 5' RACE reads again and assigns one entry to each CDR3 protein, with no DNA. In all, the sample yields over 70,000 distinct CDR3 sequences. With regard to this clonotype: What it binds is unknown.

Findings and caveats of the study: Against CXCR3-negative naive cells, CXCR3-positive naive cells showed more hydrophobic TRB CDR3s. The majority of assays used fresh PBMCs, and CXCR3 expression partially decreased after cryopreservation. Both naive subsets, CXCR3-negative and CXCR3-positive, displayed similar TRBV-TRBJ usage, unlike memory cells. Memory CD8+ cells showed much lower diversity, while both naive subsets displayed comparably high diversity.

The chain employs TRBV28 and TRBJ2-1; TCRdb gives TRBD2 as the D gene, but with no DNA this cannot be confirmed. The sequence derives from a human donor in good health. Some clones in this sample may be carry-over from other donors' samples. The sequenced sample was naive CXCR3+ CD8+ T cells from blood. This sample's subset: CD45RO-CCR7+CD27+CD95- naive CD8+ T cells expressing CXCR3 (TNR3+). CDR3 amino acids: CASSRALYNEQFF. The full variable domain, in which reference TRBV28 and TRBJ2-1 provide the parts outside the CDR3, is DVKVTQSSRYLVKRTGEKVFLECVQDMDHENMFWYRQDPGLGLRLIYFSYDVKMKEKGDIPEGYSVSREKKERFSLILESASTNQTSMYLCASSRALYNEQFFGPGTRLTVL.